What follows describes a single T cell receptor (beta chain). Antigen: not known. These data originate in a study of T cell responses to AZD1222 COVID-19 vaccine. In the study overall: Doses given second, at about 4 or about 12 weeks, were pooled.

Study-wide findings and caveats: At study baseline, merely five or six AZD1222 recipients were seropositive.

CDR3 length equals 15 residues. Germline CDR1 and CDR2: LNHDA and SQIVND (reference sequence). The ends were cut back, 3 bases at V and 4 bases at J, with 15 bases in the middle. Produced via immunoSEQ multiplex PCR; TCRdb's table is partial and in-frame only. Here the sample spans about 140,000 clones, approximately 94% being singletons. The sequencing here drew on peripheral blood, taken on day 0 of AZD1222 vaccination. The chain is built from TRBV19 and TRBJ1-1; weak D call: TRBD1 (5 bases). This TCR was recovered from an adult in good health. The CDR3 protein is CASSIEARVGTEAFF. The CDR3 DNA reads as TGTGCCAGTAGTATTGAGGCCAGGGTTGGCACTGAAGCTTTCTTT.